Detailed here is one T cell receptor beta chain. What it recognizes is unknown. The junction departs from the called germline gene at one end, perhaps through a read error. TCRdb independently ran MiXCR on the PCR reads; one entry per CDR3 protein. The sample lists approximately 590,000 distinct CDR3 sequences; less than 30% were seen once. The data derive from a study of molecular identifiers for immune sequencing clone quantification. Overall study results and limits: Over 99% of effector molecules, yet under 1% of naive-cell molecules, were held by clones above 20 RNA copies.

The CDR3 sequence is 14 residues long. Germline V gene sequence: CDR1 MNHEY, CDR2 SVGEGT. This TCR was sampled from a human donor in good health. Some libraries in this study had Jurkat cell RNA spiked in. V usage is TRBV6-2 or TRBV6-3 and J usage is TRBJ2-7; TRBD1 aligns across 7 bases. Material for sequencing was naive CD8+ T cells from blood, with Jurkat cell RNA spiked in. Subset indicated: FACS-sorted CD8+CD4-CCR7+CD45RA+ naive T cells. CDR3 protein: CASSRDRRGYKQYF. The DNA of the CDR3 is TGTGCCAGCAGCCGGGACAGAAGGGGCTACAAGCAGTACTTC.